This entry concerns a single T cell receptor beta chain. The target antigen is unknown. The CDR3 totals 15 residues. J was trimmed by 12 bases and V by 1 base; bases with no gene match: 10. Germline V gene sequence: CDR1 SEHNR, CDR2 FQNEAQ (reference sequence). Produced via immunoSEQ multiplex PCR; TCRdb's table is partial and in-frame only. This table has 20,000 to 30,000 clones, over 75% appearing once. Every patient experienced relapse after autologous stem cell transplantation, and brentuximab vedotin exposure varied. This sample stems from a study of PD-1 blockade in classical Hodgkin lymphoma. Study background: Nivolumab dosed at 3 mg/kg went to patients intravenously every 2 weeks.

Study-level points and caveats: The study found complete responders had baseline diversity similar to newly diagnosed patients. Healthy donors were reported to have higher baseline TCR diversity than newly diagnosed patients. Exclusion removed patients who began nivolumab under 1 year after ASCT.

The TCR sequence derives from a human donor with classical Hodgkin lymphoma. Material: peripheral blood mononuclear cells (PBMCs), obtained at baseline. This rearrangement joins TRBV7-9 to TRBJ2-1, with 9 bases identical to TRBD2. The CDR3 DNA is TGTGCCAGCAGCTTAGGAGGGACTAGCCTGGATGGGCAGTTCTTC. Its protein product is CASSLGGTSLDGQFF.